This is a list of T cell receptor beta chains from one sample in a study of blood T cell repertoires in COVID-19. TCRdb's table, derived via immunoSEQ multiplex PCR, lists solely in-frame clones and lacks some. This table holds 90,000 to 100,000 clones, 82% found once. The specimen was peripheral blood. The origin of the receptors is a man aged 65-85 years with active or convalescent COVID-19. CDR3s include the opening cysteine and the closing phenylalanine or tryptophan. The D gene is left open where the match is weak. Only some rows state a clone size, as once, few, many or a class for expanded clones.

J gene,V gene,D gene,clone size,CDR3 protein,CDR3 DNA
TRBJ1-1,TRBV6-2/TRBV6-3,NA,NA,CASSYRRSGALGAFF,TGTGCCAGCAGTTACCGTAGAAGTGGGGCGCTAGGAGCTTTCTTT
TRBJ2-7,TRBV19,TRBD1,NA,CASSIQGALDKQYF,TGTGCCAGTAGTATACAGGGGGCCTTGGATAAGCAGTACTTC
TRBJ1-1,TRBV30,NA,NA,CAWNKQGWGTEAFF,TGTGCCTGGAACAAACAGGGATGGGGGACTGAAGCTTTCTTT
TRBJ2-3,TRBV5-4,NA,NA,CASSLQQDTQYF,TGTGCCAGCAGCTTGCAACAGGATACGCAGTATTTT
TRBJ1-4,TRBV5-1,NA,NA,CASSLVPGGWGATNEKLFF,TGCGCCAGCAGCTTGGTACCGGGAGGGTGGGGGGCAACTAATGAAAAACTGTTTTTT
TRBJ1-3,TRBV30,NA,NA,CAWRRKSSGNTIYF,TGTGCCTGGAGGAGAAAGAGCTCTGGAAACACCATATATTTT
TRBJ2-7,TRBV5-1,TRBD1,NA,CASSPNTGTGAYEQYF,TGCGCCAGCAGCCCTAATACCGGGACAGGCGCCTACGAGCAGTACTTC
TRBJ2-3,TRBV7-2,TRBD2,once,CASSRAGGSTDTQYF,TGTGCCAGCAGTAGAGCGGGGGGGAGCACAGATACGCAGTATTTT
TRBJ1-1,TRBV29-1,NA,NA,CSVDQGWENTEAFF,TGCAGCGTTGACCAGGGGTGGGAGAACACTGAAGCTTTCTTT
TRBJ2-1,TRBV10-2,TRBD1,NA,CASSAGTGQNNEQFF,TGCGCCAGCAGCGCCGGGACAGGGCAAAACAATGAGCAGTTCTTC